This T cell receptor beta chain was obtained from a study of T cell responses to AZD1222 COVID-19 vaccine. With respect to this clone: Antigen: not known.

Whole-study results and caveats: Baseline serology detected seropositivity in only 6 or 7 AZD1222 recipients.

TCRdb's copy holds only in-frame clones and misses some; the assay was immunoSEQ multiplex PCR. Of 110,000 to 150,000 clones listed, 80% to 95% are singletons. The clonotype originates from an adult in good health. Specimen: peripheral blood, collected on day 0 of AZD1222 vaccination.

CDR3 sequence reads: CASTPRGEPSTDTQYF. The CDR3 bases are TGCGCCAGCACCCCCCGGGGAGAACCTAGCACAGATACGCAGTATTTT. This chain connects TRBV5-1 to TRBJ2-3; tentative D call: TRBD2 (5 bases). This CDR3 region has 16 residues. Germline V gene sequence: CDR1 SGHRS, CDR2 YFSETQ. V was shortened by 6 bases and J by 0 bases, with 17 bases between the two germline ends.